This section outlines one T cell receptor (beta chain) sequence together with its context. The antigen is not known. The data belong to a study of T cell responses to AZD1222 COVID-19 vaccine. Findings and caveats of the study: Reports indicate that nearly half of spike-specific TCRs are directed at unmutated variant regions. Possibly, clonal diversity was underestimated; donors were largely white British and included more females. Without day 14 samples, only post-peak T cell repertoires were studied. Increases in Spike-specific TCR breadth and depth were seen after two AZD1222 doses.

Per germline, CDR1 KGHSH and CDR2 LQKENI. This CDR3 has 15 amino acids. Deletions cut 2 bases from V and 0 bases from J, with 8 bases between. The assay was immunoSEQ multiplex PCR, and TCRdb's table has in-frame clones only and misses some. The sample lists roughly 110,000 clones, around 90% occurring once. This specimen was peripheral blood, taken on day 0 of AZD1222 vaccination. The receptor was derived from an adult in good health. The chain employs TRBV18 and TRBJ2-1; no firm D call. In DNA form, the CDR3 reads TGTGCCAGCTCACCAGGACGGAGCTCCTACAATGAGCAGTTCTTC. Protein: CASSPGRSSYNEQFF.